These 32 T cell receptor beta chains were all obtained from the same sample, sequenced in a study of T cells in Graves' hyperthyroidism and ophthalmopathy. TCR beta CDR3 regions were amplified from RNA. The study used the HTBI primer set for a first-round RT-PCR of the TCR CDR3. Via MiXCR, TCRdb re-called the multiplex PCR reads, giving one row per CDR3 protein. The sample shows around 690,000 distinct CDR3 sequences, roughly 17% of them seen only once. Sequenced input: blood. The receptors originated from a man aged 50-59 years with Graves' hyperthyroidism.

The chain recombines TRBV19 with TRBJ1-1, with 10 bases fitting TRBD1. Per the germline V gene, CDR1 is LNHDA and CDR2 is SQIVND (reference sequence). Trimming at V came to 5 bases and at J to 4 bases, leaving 7 bases not matched to a gene. The CDR3 is 15 amino acids. The CDR3 region has the DNA TGTGCCAGTAGTCGCAAGACAGGGGGCAGCACTGAAGCTTTCTTT. Translation: CASSRKTGGSTEAFF.

The chain is built from TRBV30 and TRBJ2-5; 7 bases fit TRBD1. This CDR3 is built from 14 residues. CDR1 and CDR2 from the germline V gene are GTSNPN and SVGIG (reference sequence). Trimming removed 5 bases from V and 5 bases from J; junction bases left unmatched: 11. The CDR3 nucleotides are TGTGCCTGGGTGAAGGGGGCTGGGTCGGAGACCCAGTACTTC. It codes for CAWVKGAGSETQYF.

This clonotype has only one observation. The conserved closing phenylalanine or tryptophan is absent in this CDR3, likely reflecting a read error. The chain carries TRBV4-1 and TRBJ2-7; D might be TRBD1 (5 bases). The V and J ends lost 2 bases and 2 bases respectively, with 13 bases between them. The CDR3 sequence is 15 residues long. Germline lookup yields CDR1 MGHRA and CDR2 YSYEKL. CDR3 coding DNA: TGCGCCAGCAGCCAAAAAAGCCCAGGGACCTACGAGCAGTACCTC. It encodes CASSQKSPGTYEQYL.

This clonotype was detected only a few times. This chain connects TRBV29-1 to TRBJ1-6; maybe TRBD1 (6 bases). The CDR3 contains 12 residues. Trimming took 5 bases from V and 10 from J, leaving 12 bases between them. Germline values: CDR1 SQVTM, CDR2 ANQGSEA. As DNA, the CDR3 is TGCAGCGTTAGGCAGGGGAGCTCACCCCTCCACTTT. Protein sequence: CSVRQGSSPLHF.

With regard to this clonotype: A read error may account for a junction end that differs from germline. The chain couples TRBV12-3 or TRBV12-4 to TRBJ2-1, with TRBD2 identical over 7 bases. The CDR3 is 13 residues long. The CDR3 protein is CASSPTSDNEQSF. CDR3 bases: TGTGCCAGCAGTCCAACTAGCGACAATGAGCAGTCCTTC.

This clonotype was observed at least ten times. The chain is built from TRBV28 and TRBJ2-7; D not resolved. V lost 9 bases and J lost 3, with 9 bases in between. The V gene's germline CDR1 is MDHEN and CDR2 SYDVKM. The CDR3 is made up of 11 amino acids. The CDR3 sequence: CASTENYEQYF. The DNA of the CDR3 is TGTGCCAGTACAGAAAACTACGAGCAGTACTTC.

This clonotype occurred many times. The chain uses TRBV27 and TRBJ1-1; D call uncertain. With 0 bases removed from V and 3 bases from J, the gap between germline ends came to 11 bases. Germline lookup yields CDR1 MNHEY and CDR2 SMNVEV (reference sequence). CDR3 length: 15 residues. The CDR3 protein is CASSLSSQPDTEAFF. The CDR3 coding sequence is TGTGCCAGCAGTTTATCGTCACAGCCGGACACTGAAGCTTTCTTT.

The V gene is TRBV7-9, the J gene TRBJ2-2; perhaps TRBD2 as D (6 bases). The CDR3 is 17 residues long. Trimming removed 5 bases at V and 7 bases at J, with 23 bases between. Per germline, CDR1 SEHNR and CDR2 FQNEAQ (reference sequence). CDR3 DNA sequence: TGTGCCAGCAGCACTAACACTAGAAGCCTTAGCGGCGGGGAGCTGTTTTTT. Its protein product is CASSTNTRSLSGGELFF.

This clonotype was counted many times. The chain couples TRBV20-1 to TRBJ1-4; unclear D gene. The CDR3 extends over 15 amino acids. V was clipped by 4 bases and J by 0 bases, with 12 bases between them. Germline V lookup: CDR1 DFQATT, CDR2 SNEGSKA (reference sequence). This CDR3 reads CSAIPRDATNEKLFF. The DNA for the CDR3 is TGCAGTGCTATCCCCCGAGACGCAACTAATGAAAAACTGTTTTTT.

V and J are TRBV5-5 and TRBJ1-2; D is ambiguous. The CDR3 has 13 residues. Between the trimmed V and J ends, which lost 4 bases and 6 bases, there was a span of 13 bases. CDR1 is SGHKS and CDR2 is YYEKEE in the germline V gene (reference sequence). For the CDR3, the DNA is TGTGCCAGCAGCCCGTTCGTAACGGATGGCTACACCTTC. This gives the protein CASSPFVTDGYTF.

This clonotype was seen a handful of times. This rearrangement joins TRBV5-1 to TRBJ2-7; 8 bases fit TRBD2. Unmatched junction bases numbered 6, after V lost 0 bases and J lost 4 bases. The CDR3 sequence is 15 residues long. Looked up from germline, CDR1 is SGHRS and CDR2 is YFSETQ. The DNA for the CDR3 is TGCGCCAGCAGCTTGGAAGCAGCGGGAGTTTACGAGCAGTACTTC. It encodes CASSLEAAGVYEQYF.

This clonotype was recorded at least ten times. This chain joins TRBV15 and TRBJ1-1; D perhaps matches TRBD1 (5 bases). Trimming stripped 0 bases from V and 3 bases from J, with 17 bases between. This CDR3 spans 17 amino acids. Germline V gives CDR1 LNHNV, CDR2 YYDKDF (reference sequence). The CDR3 loop is CATSRDSRQWVDTEAFF. CDR3 DNA sequence: TGTGCCACCAGCAGAGATTCTCGACAGTGGGTCGACACTGAAGCTTTCTTT.

This clonotype was picked up many times. This CDR3 reads CASSVVGTGFHADTQYF. CDR3 nucleotides: TGTGCCAGCAGCGTAGTTGGGACAGGGTTTCATGCAGATACGCAGTATTTT. The rearrangement links TRBV9 to TRBJ2-3; 9 positions match TRBD1. Germline V gives CDR1 SGDLS, CDR2 YYNGEE. The trim removed 0 bases at V and 4 bases at J, leaving 9 bases unmatched. The CDR3 length is 17 residues.

This clonotype was picked up many times. This chain connects TRBV6-1 to TRBJ1-1; possibly TRBD1 for D (6 bases). There are 13 residues in the CDR3. Trimming removed 4 bases at V and 8 bases at J, with 14 bases between. CDR1 and CDR2 (germline): MNHNS, SASEGT. CDR3 amino acids: CASSVTGQLEAFF. CDR3 in DNA: TGTGCCAGCAGTGTAACAGGGCAGTTGGAAGCTTTCTTT.

This clonotype was observed a handful of times. The V gene is TRBV5-1, the J gene TRBJ2-1; 12 positions agree with TRBD2. The V segment lost 0 bases and the J segment 5 bases; nucleotides outside the gene matches: 9. The CDR3 runs 18 residues. CDR1 and CDR2 from the germline V gene are SGHRS and YFSETQ. DNA of the CDR3: TGCGCCAGCAGCTTGGGCGTGGGACTAGCGGGCCTAAACAATGAGCAGTTCTTC. Protein: CASSLGVGLAGLNNEQFF. Full variable domain (outside the CDR3, taken from reference TRBV5-1 and TRBJ2-1): KAGVTQTPRYLIKTRGQQVTLSCSPISGHRSVSWYQQTPGQGLQFLFEYFSETQRNKGNFPGRFSGRQFSNSRSEMNVSTLELGDSALYLCASSLGVGLAGLNNEQFFGPGTRLTVL.

This clonotype appeared a few times. This chain uses TRBV29-1 with TRBJ2-1; 7 nucleotides agree with TRBD2. From germline, CDR1 is SQVTM and CDR2 ANQGSEA. V was pared by 2 bases and J by 5 bases, with 6 bases of the junction left unmatched. The CDR3 spans 14 residues. In nucleotides, the CDR3 is TGCAGCGTTGAAATTGGCGGGAGACACAATGAGCAGTTCTTC. The encoded protein is CSVEIGGRHNEQFF.

This clonotype was seen repeatedly, ten times or more. This chain links TRBV14 with TRBJ2-5, with 12 bases fitting TRBD2. This CDR3 is 17 amino acids long. The germline V gene encodes CDR1 SGHDN and CDR2 FVKESK. With V trimmed by 2 bases and J by 1 base, 5 bases remained unmatched. The CDR3, as DNA: TGTGCCAGCAGCCAAATGGGACTAGCGGGCCTCCAAGAGACCCAGTACTTC. Amino acid sequence: CASSQMGLAGLQETQYF.

The chain has TRBV6-2 or TRBV6-3 and TRBJ2-7, with a weak D call TRBD1 (5 bases). The V end was cut by 3 bases, the J end by 2 bases, with 11 bases between. The germline gives CDR1 MNHEY, CDR2 SVGEGT. CDR3 length: 14 residues. CDR3: CASSYQGGAYEQYF. Written as DNA, the CDR3 is TGTGCCAGCAGTTATCAGGGTGGGGCCTACGAGCAGTACTTC.

The rearrangement links TRBV20-1 to TRBJ1-5; D ambiguous. The germline gives CDR1 DFQATT, CDR2 SNEGSKA (reference sequence). Trimming removed 0 bases at V and 0 bases at J, with 3 bases between. The CDR3 is 13 residues long. This CDR3 is CSARDGSNQPQHF. For the CDR3, the DNA is TGCAGTGCTAGAGACGGTAGCAATCAGCCCCAGCATTTT.

J is TRBJ2-2 and V is TRBV9; no clear D gene. This CDR3 contains 13 residues. The V gene lost 3 bases and the J gene lost 4 bases, with 7 bases spanning the gap. The germline CDR1 and CDR2 sequences are SGDLS and YYNGEE. The CDR3 sequence is CASSAGPTGELFF. CDR3 DNA: TGTGCCAGCAGCGCCGGGCCCACCGGGGAGCTGTTTTTT.

In this sample, this clonotype turned up a few times. The V call is TRBV19, the J call TRBJ2-1, with TRBD2 matching 8 bases. Per germline, CDR1 LNHDA and CDR2 SQIVND (reference sequence). V gave up 2 bases and J gave up 3 bases; unmatched junction bases: 9. This CDR3 spans 17 amino acids. CDR3 sequence (DNA): TGTGCCAGTAGTATATGGTATAAGCGGGAGAACTACAATGAGCAGTTCTTC. This translates into CASSIWYKRENYNEQFF.

This clonotype was seen only a few times. The chain combines TRBV28 with TRBJ2-1; 12 bases are shared with TRBD2. The CDR3 loop spans 17 amino acids. Looked up from germline, CDR1 is MDHEN and CDR2 is SYDVKM. The trim removed 7 bases at V and 3 bases at J, leaving 10 bases unmatched. CDR3 nucleotides: TGTGCCAGCATGGGGCTAGCGGGAGGGCCAGGCTACAATGAGCAGTTCTTC. Translated, it gives CASMGLAGGPGYNEQFF.

There are a few counts of this clonotype. The genes are TRBV10-2 and TRBJ1-5; TRBD1 might be the D (5 bases). The CDR3 length is 16 residues. CDR1 and CDR2 from the germline V gene are WSHSY and SAAADI. Trimming left V 1 base short and J 4 bases short, with 14 bases between. The CDR3 reads CASSEFLTAPNQPQHF. CDR3 nucleotides: TGCGCCAGCAGTGAGTTCCTGACAGCCCCAAATCAGCCCCAGCATTTT.

The V gene is TRBV12-5, the J gene TRBJ1-2, with a tentative D call TRBD1 (5 bases). The CDR3 loop spans 9 amino acids. Germline-derived CDR1 and CDR2 are LGHNT and FRNRAP. V lost 6 bases to trimming and J lost 14 bases, with 10 bases between them. CDR3 amino acids: CASGLDSTF. The DNA for the CDR3 is TGTGCTAGTGGACTTGACAGTACCTTC.

This clonotype was seen a few times. V usage is TRBV10-1 and J usage is TRBJ2-5; 8 bases fit TRBD1. V shed 3 bases and J 5 bases; nucleotides not matched to a gene: 5. The CDR3 is 14 residues long. Germline CDR1 and CDR2: WNHNN and SYGVQD (reference sequence). Here the CDR3 reads CASSDRGLMETQYF. CDR3 nucleotide sequence: TGCGCCAGCAGTGACAGGGGGCTTATGGAGACCCAGTACTTC.

This clonotype was found many times. V is TRBV6-1 and J is TRBJ2-7, with 8 bases lining up with TRBD2. CDR1 is MNHNS, CDR2 SASEGT, per germline. This CDR3 contains 14 residues. V lost 7 bases and J lost 2; bases outside the gene matches: 7. CDR3: CASTRLALPYEQYF. The CDR3 bases are TGTGCCAGCACCCGACTAGCGCTCCCCTACGAGCAGTACTTC.

The chain recombines TRBV27 with TRBJ1-2, with D perhaps matching TRBD1 (5 bases). Germline V gene sequence: CDR1 MNHEY, CDR2 SMNVEV (reference sequence). This CDR3 has 14 amino acids. The germline V and J ends were trimmed by 3 bases and 5 bases, with 13 bases remaining between them. CDR3 sequence: CASSFRRGYYGYTF. The DNA for the CDR3 is TGTGCCAGCAGTTTTCGACGGGGGTATTATGGCTACACCTTC.

This chain connects TRBV4-1 to TRBJ1-2; possible D gene TRBD1, 6 bases. Germline V gene lookup returns CDR1 MGHRA and CDR2 YSYEKL. Trimming cost V 0 bases and J 3 bases, with 8 bases left between them. The CDR3 contains 14 residues. The DNA for the CDR3 is TGCGCCAGCAGCCAAGATGGGGGGCACTATGGCTACACCTTC. As protein: CASSQDGGHYGYTF.

In its sample, this clonotype was seen once. Since a much larger clone is just one base distant, this may be a read error. The rearrangement joins TRBV20-1 to TRBJ2-1; D gene ambiguous. Trimming took off 1 base at V and 2 bases at J, with 9 bases between the two ends. The CDR3 contains 14 residues. The germline V gene encodes CDR1 DFQATT and CDR2 SNEGSKA (reference sequence). The CDR3 sequence: CSARGQIPYNEQFF. The CDR3 coding sequence is TGCAGTGCTAGAGGTCAGATCCCCTACAATGAGCAGTTCTTC.

The V and J genes are TRBV2 and TRBJ1-2, with D tentatively TRBD1 (5 bases). Trimming cost V 4 bases and J 4 bases, with 13 bases left between them. CDR3 length: 14 residues. Looked up from germline, CDR1 is SNHLY and CDR2 is FYNNEI. CDR3 in amino acids: CASSGLGASYGYTF. The CDR3 DNA sequence: TGTGCCAGCAGTGGTTTAGGGGCAAGCTATGGCTACACCTTC.

V is TRBV3-1 and J is TRBJ1-5, with D possibly matching TRBD1 (5 bases). This CDR3 contains 13 residues. V was shortened by 0 bases and J by 7 bases, with 7 bases between the two germline ends. Germline CDR1 and CDR2: LGHDT and YNNKEL (reference sequence). The CDR3 loop reads CASSQDGGQPQHF. Here the CDR3 DNA reads TGTGCCAGCAGCCAAGATGGGGGGCAGCCCCAGCATTTT.

This clonotype was counted many times. This chain links TRBV5-1 with TRBJ2-1; 10 bases agree with TRBD2. Germline V lookup: CDR1 SGHRS, CDR2 YFSETQ. This CDR3 region has 16 residues. The junction had 9 bases not matched to a gene; V was cut back by 4 bases and J by 5 bases. The CDR3: CASSPSGRSRNNEQFF. CDR3 nucleotide sequence: TGCGCCAGCAGCCCTAGCGGGAGAAGTCGGAACAATGAGCAGTTCTTC.